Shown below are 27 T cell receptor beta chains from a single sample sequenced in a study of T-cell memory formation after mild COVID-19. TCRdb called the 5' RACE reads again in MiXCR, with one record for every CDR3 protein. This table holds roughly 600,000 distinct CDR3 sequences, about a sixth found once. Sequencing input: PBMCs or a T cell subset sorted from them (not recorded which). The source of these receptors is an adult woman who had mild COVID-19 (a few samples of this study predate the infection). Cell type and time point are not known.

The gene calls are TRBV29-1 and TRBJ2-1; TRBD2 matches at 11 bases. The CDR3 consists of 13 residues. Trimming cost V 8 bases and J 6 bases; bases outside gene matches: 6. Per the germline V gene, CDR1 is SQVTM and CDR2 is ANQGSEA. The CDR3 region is CSLGLAGFNEQFF. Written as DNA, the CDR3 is TGCAGCTTAGGACTAGCGGGTTTCAATGAGCAGTTCTTC.

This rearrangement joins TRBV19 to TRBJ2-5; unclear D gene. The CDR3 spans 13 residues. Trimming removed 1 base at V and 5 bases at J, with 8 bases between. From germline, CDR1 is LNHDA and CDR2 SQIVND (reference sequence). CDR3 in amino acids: CASSIVERETQYF. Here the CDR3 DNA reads TGTGCCAGTAGTATAGTAGAACGGGAGACCCAGTACTTC.

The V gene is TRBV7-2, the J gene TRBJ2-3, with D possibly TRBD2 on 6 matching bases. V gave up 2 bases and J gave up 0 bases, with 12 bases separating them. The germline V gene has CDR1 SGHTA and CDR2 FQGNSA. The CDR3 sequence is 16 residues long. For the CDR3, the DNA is TGTGCCAGCAGCTTAAGTGCGGGAACTAGCACAGATACGCAGTATTTT. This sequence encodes CASSLSAGTSTDTQYF.

As DNA, the CDR3 is TGTGCCAGCAGCCAAGTTGACGGACAGGGGGCCGTTGAGCAGTTCTTC. It codes for CASSQVDGQGAVEQFF. The chain uses TRBV4-2 and TRBJ2-1; 11 bases are shared with TRBD1. The ends lost 1 base at V and 9 bases at J; junction bases unmatched: 8. Per germline, CDR1 LGHNA and CDR2 YNFKEQ. This CDR3 comprises 16 residues.

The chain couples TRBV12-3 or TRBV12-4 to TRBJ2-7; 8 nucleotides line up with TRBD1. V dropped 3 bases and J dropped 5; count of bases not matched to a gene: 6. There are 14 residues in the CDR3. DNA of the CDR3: TGTGCCAGCAGTTTTTACCAGGGGGCCAACGAGCAGTACTTC. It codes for CASSFYQGANEQYF.

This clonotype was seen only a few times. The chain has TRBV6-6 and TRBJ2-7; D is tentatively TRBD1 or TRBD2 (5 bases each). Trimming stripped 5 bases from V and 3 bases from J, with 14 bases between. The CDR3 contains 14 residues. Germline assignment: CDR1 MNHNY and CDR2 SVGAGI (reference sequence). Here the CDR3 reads CASSEGQVFYEQYF. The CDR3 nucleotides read TGTGCCAGCAGTGAGGGGCAGGTTTTCTACGAGCAGTACTTC.

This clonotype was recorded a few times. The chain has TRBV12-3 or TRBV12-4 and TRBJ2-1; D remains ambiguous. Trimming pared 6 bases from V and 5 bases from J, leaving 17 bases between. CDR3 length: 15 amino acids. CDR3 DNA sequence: TGTGCCAGCAGGCCTTCAGGAGCCTACCACAATGAGCAGTTCTTC. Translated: CASRPSGAYHNEQFF.

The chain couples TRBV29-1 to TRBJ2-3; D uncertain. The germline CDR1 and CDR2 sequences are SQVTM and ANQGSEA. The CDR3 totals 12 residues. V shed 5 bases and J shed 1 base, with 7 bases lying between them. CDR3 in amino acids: CSVQRGTDTQYF. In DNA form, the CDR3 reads TGCAGCGTTCAGAGAGGCACAGATACGCAGTATTTT.

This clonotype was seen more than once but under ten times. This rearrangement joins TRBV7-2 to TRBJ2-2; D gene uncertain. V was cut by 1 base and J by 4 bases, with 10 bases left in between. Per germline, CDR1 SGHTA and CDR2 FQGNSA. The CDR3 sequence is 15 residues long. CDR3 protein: CASSLESISTGELFF. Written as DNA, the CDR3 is TGTGCCAGCAGCTTAGAAAGTATTAGCACCGGGGAGCTGTTTTTT. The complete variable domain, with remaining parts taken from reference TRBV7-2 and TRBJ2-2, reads GAGVSQSPSNKVTEKGKDVELRCDPISGHTALYWYRQSLGQGLEFLIYFQGNSAPDKSGLPSDRFSAERTGGSVSTLTIQRTQQEDSAVYLCASSLESISTGELFFGEGSRLTVL.

The CDR3 reads CASSLLGTGTGGYEQYF. DNA of the CDR3: TGTGCCAGCAGTTTACTTGGTACCGGGACAGGGGGCTACGAGCAGTACTTC. The chain is built from TRBV28 and TRBJ2-7, with 11 bases identical to TRBD1. The CDR3 runs to 17 residues. Germline CDR1 is MDHEN and CDR2 is SYDVKM. V trimming: 2 bases; J trimming: 3 bases; junction bases outside the gene matches: 9.

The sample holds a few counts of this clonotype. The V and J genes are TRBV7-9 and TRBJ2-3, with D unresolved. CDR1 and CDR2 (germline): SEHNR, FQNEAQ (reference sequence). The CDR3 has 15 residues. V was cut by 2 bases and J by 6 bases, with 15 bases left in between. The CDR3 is CASSLPRISMDTQYF. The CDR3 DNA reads TGTGCCAGCAGCTTACCCCGGATTAGCATGGATACGCAGTATTTT.

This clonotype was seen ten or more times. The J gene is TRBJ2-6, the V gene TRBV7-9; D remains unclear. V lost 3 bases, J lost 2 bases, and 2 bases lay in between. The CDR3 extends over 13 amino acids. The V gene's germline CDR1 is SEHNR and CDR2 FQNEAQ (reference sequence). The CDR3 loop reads CASSLAGANVLTF. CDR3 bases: TGTGCCAGCAGCTTGGCTGGGGCCAACGTCCTGACTTTC. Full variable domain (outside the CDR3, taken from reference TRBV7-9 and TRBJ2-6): DTGVSQNPRHKITKRGQNVTFRCDPISEHNRLYWYRQTLGQGPEFLTYFQNEAQLEKSRLLSDRFSAERPKGSFSTLEIQRTEQGDSAMYLCASSLAGANVLTFGAGSRLTVL.

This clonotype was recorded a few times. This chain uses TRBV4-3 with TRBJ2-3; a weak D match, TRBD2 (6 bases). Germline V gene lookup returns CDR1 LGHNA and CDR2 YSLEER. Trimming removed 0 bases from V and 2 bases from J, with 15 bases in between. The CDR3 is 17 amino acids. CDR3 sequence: CASSQDPRERHTDTQYF. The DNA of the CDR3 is TGCGCCAGCAGCCAAGATCCCCGGGAGAGGCACACAGATACGCAGTATTTT.

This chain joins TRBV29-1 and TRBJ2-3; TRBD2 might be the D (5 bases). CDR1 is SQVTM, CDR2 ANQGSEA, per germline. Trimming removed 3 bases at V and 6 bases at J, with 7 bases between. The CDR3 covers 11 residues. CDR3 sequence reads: CSVDPGDTQYF. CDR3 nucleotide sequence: TGCAGCGTTGATCCGGGGGATACGCAGTATTTT.

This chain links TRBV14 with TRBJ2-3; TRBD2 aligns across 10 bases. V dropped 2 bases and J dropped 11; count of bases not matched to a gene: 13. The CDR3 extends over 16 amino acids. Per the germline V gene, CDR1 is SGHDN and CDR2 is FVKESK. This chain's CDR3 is CASSQRKAGGPRGQYF. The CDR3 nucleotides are TGTGCCAGCAGCCAAAGAAAAGCGGGAGGGCCTCGTGGGCAGTATTTT.

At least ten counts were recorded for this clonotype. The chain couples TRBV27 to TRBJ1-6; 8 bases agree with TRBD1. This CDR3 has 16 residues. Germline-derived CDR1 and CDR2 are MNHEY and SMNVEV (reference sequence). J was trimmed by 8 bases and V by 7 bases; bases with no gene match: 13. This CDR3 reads CASKSPGTGRDSPLHF. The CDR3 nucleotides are TGTGCCAGCAAGTCCCCTGGGACAGGTCGGGATTCACCCCTCCACTTT.

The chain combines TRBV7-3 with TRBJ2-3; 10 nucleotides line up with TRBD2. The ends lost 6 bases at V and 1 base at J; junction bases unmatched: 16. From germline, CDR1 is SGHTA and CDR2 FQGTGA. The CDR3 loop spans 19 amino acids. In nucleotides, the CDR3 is TGTGCCAGCAGTCCCAGCGGGGCTCATCTAGCGGGGGGCACAGATACGCAGTATTTT. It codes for CASSPSGAHLAGGTDTQYF.

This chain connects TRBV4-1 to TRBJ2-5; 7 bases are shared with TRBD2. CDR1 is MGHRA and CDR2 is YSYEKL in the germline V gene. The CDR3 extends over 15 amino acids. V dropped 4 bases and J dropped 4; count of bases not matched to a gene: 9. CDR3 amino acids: CASSREPGRGETQYF. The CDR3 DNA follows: TGCGCCAGCAGCCGGGAGCCAGGGAGGGGAGAGACCCAGTACTTC.

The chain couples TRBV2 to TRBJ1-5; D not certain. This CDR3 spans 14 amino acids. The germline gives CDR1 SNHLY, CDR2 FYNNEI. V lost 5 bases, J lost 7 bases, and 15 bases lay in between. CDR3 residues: CASSRETARQPQHF. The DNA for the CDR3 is TGTGCCAGCAGTCGTGAAACCGCGCGGCAGCCCCAGCATTTT.

The CDR3 region is CASSLRRGQGYGYTF. CDR3 sequence (DNA): TGTGCCAGCAGCTTAAGAAGGGGACAGGGCTATGGCTACACCTTC. The chain links TRBV12-3 or TRBV12-4 to TRBJ1-2, with 9 bases lining up with TRBD1. V lost 6 bases, J lost 4 bases, and 9 bases stayed unmatched. The CDR3 totals 15 residues.

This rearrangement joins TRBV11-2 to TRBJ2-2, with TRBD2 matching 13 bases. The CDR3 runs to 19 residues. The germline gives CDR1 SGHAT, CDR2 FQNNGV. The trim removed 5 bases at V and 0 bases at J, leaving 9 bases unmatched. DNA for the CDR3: TGTGCCAGCAGCAATACTTGGACTAGCGGGGGCCCGAACACCGGGGAGCTGTTTTTT. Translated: CASSNTWTSGGPNTGELFF. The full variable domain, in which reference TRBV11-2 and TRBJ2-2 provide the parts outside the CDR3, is EAGVAQSPRYKIIEKRQSVAFWCNPISGHATLYWYQQILGQGPKLLIQFQNNGVVDDSQLPKDRFSAERLKGVDSTLKIQPAKLEDSAVYLCASSNTWTSGGPNTGELFFGEGSRLTVL.

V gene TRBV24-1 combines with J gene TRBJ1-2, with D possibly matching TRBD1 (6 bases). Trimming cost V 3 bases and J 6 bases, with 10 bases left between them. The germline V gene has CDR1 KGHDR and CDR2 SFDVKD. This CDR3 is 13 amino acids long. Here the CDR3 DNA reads TGTGCCACCAGTGATCTGGACAGCAATGGCTACACCTTC. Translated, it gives CATSDLDSNGYTF.

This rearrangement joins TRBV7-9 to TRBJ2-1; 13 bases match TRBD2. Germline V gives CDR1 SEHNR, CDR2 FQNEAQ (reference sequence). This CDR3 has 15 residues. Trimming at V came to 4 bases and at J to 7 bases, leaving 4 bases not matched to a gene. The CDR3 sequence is CASSSGTSGVNEQFF. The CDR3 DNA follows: TGTGCCAGCAGCTCTGGGACTAGCGGGGTTAATGAGCAGTTCTTC.

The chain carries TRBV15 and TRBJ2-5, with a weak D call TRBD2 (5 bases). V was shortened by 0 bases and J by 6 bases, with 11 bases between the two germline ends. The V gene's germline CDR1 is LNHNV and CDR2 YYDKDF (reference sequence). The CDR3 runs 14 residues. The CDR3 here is CATSREREKQTQYF. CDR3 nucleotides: TGTGCCACCAGCAGAGAGAGGGAGAAGCAGACCCAGTACTTC.

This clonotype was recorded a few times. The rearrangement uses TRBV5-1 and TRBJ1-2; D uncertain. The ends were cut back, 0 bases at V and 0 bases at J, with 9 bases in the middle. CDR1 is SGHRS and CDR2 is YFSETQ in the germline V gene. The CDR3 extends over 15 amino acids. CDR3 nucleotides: TGCGCCAGCAGCTTGGTTCCGGATCCTAACTATGGCTACACCTTC. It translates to CASSLVPDPNYGYTF.

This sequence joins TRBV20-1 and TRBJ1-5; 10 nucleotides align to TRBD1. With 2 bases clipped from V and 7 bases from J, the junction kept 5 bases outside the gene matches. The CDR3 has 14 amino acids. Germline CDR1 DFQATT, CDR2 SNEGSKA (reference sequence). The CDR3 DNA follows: TGCAGTGCTAGATCGGGACAGGGGTTGCAGCCCCAGCATTTT. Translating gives CSARSGQGLQPQHF.

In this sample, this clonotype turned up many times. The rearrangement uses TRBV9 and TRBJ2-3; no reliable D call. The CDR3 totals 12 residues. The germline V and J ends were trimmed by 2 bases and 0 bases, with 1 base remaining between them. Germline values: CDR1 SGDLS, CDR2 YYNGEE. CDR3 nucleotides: TGTGCCAGCAGCGTTAGCACAGATACGCAGTATTTT. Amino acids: CASSVSTDTQYF.